The sample holds a few counts of the clone carrying this TCR beta chain. The sample is drawn from a study of blood T cell repertoires in COVID-19. Overall study: The analysed material was cDNA or gDNA that came from T cells, B-cell-depleted T cells, or PBMCs.

The CDR3 length is 14 residues. Germline-derived CDR1 and CDR2 are MNHEY and SMNVEV (reference sequence). Trimming removed 6 bases from V and 7 bases from J; junction bases left unmatched: 8. The table came from immunoSEQ multiplex PCR; TCRdb's copy has only in-frame clones and leaves some out. The repertoire includes 140,000 or so clones, roughly 89% of them detected once, and just under 0.95% sits in the top ten. The sample comprised peripheral blood. The TCR was taken from a woman aged 45 to 65 with acute or convalescent COVID-19. The chain carries TRBV27 and TRBJ1-1; 10 nucleotides line up with TRBD1. CDR3 DNA: TGTGCCAGCAGGCTGGGACAGGGGTGGAATGAAGCTTTCTTT. It is translated as CASRLGQGWNEAFF.